This T cell receptor beta chain stems from a study of sequential checkpoint blockade in melanoma. The method was immunoSEQ multiplex PCR; TCRdb's version includes in-frame clones alone and lacks a portion of them. The table lists approximately 8,400 clones, under 80% of them singletons, with 50% in the top ten. The CDR3 runs 14 residues. V was pared by 5 bases and J by 2 bases, with 5 bases of the junction left unmatched. CDR1 is SEHNR, CDR2 FQNEAQ, per germline (reference sequence). Treatment indicated: randomized to nivolumab then ipilimumab (arm A) or the reverse (arm B). Here the sequenced sample was CD8+ T cells sorted from blood (inferred from file names), taken from a patient given nivolumab and ipilimumab in sequence. The TCR sequence derives from a human patient with melanoma. Some clones in this sample may be carry-over from other donors' samples. J is TRBJ2-7 and V is TRBV7-9; the match to TRBD1 covers 8 bases. The CDR3 sequence is CASSLGTGAYEQYF. The CDR3 DNA sequence: TGTGCCAGCAGCCTGGGGACAGGAGCCTACGAGCAGTACTTC.